Shown below are 5 T cell receptor beta chains from a single sample sequenced in a study of blood T cell repertoires in COVID-19 (dated by TCRdb to the early 2020s). Library generation was performed with the immunoSEQ multiplex PCR assay. Entries here come from immuneACCESS through TCRdb and include only in-frame sequences with V and J called. Some clones fail to appear in such tables; in the studies checked, an unresolved V gene covers under half of the shortfall, and the cause of the remainder is unknown. Within this sample are 75,000 to 80,000 clones, with 86% of them counted one time only. The ten largest clones capture 15% to 20% of the sample. Input material: peripheral blood. Receptors were obtained from a human donor in a cohort sampled during active COVID-19.

This chain links TRBV28 with TRBJ2-7; 8 bases match TRBD1. CDR3 size: 16 residues. Trimming removed 8 bases from V and 0 bases from J; junction bases left unmatched: 12. Germline-derived CDR1 and CDR2 are MDHEN and SYDVKM. CDR3 residues: CASHMQGAANSYEQYF. The CDR3 DNA reads as TGTGCCAGCCACATGCAGGGGGCGGCGAACTCCTACGAGCAGTACTTC.

This clone was seen only a few times. The genes are TRBV28 and TRBJ2-1; D call uncertain. The CDR3 is made up of 12 amino acids. The V end was cut by 5 bases, the J end by 6 bases, with 8 bases between. Germline CDR1 is MDHEN and CDR2 is SYDVKM. The CDR3 here is CASSLIPNEQFF. Here the CDR3 DNA reads TGTGCCAGCAGTCTAATCCCCAATGAGCAGTTCTTC.

The chain is built from TRBV6-6 and TRBJ2-3; the match to TRBD2 covers 7 bases. This CDR3 has 16 amino acids. J lost 5 bases, V lost 1 base, and 9 bases had no gene match. CDR1 is MNHNY, CDR2 SVGAGI, per germline (reference sequence). CDR3 protein: CASSYLVGGEGDTQYF. CDR3 in DNA: TGTGCCAGCAGTTACTTGGTGGGAGGGGAGGGAGATACGCAGTATTTT.

CDR3 amino acids: CASSLQTSGGNYNEQFF. CDR3 coding DNA: TGTGCCAGCAGCTTACAGACTAGCGGGGGGAACTACAATGAGCAGTTCTTC. This rearrangement joins TRBV7-2 to TRBJ2-1; TRBD2 agrees at 13 bases. V shed 2 bases and J 3 bases; nucleotides not matched to a gene: 4. The CDR3 is 17 residues long. Germline CDR1 is SGHTA and CDR2 is FQGNSA.

The chain uses TRBV30 and TRBJ2-3; 7 nucleotides agree with TRBD2. CDR1 and CDR2 from the germline V gene are GTSNPN and SVGIG (reference sequence). This CDR3 is built from 13 residues. Trimming cost V 8 bases and J 4 bases; bases outside gene matches: 9. CDR3 coding DNA: TGTGCCGGGGGGGAGGCCGGGGCAGATACGCAGTATTTT. This sequence encodes CAGGEAGADTQYF.